These 8 T cell receptor beta chains share one sample of origin, sequenced in a study of cytomegalovirus exposure and HLA in healthy donors. This table comes from immunoSEQ multiplex PCR, and its TCRdb copy is limited to in-frame clones, with some not included. The top ten clones hold 8.7% of a sample with approximately 150,000 clones, around nine tenths of them seen once. Sequencing input: PBMCs. The receptors here all came from a man in his late teens or twenties in good health and CMV-seropositive.

The CDR3: CAISESGTSGRSFGNEQFF. As DNA, the CDR3 is TGTGCCATCAGTGAGTCCGGGACTAGCGGGAGATCCTTCGGTAATGAGCAGTTCTTC. The chain has TRBV10-3 and TRBJ2-1, with 14 bases identical to TRBD2. The CDR3 runs to 19 residues. J was trimmed by 7 bases and V by 0 bases; bases with no gene match: 11. Germline V gene data show CDR1 as ENHRY and CDR2 as SYGVKD.

The rearrangement joins TRBV10-3 to TRBJ1-1; D remains ambiguous. V was cut by 3 bases and J by 3 bases, with 8 bases left in between. CDR1 and CDR2 (germline): ENHRY, SYGVKD. This CDR3 spans 13 amino acids. The CDR3, as DNA: TGTGCCATCAGTGAAACGAGAGACACTGAAGCTTTCTTT. Protein product: CAISETRDTEAFF.

V is TRBV11-3 and J is TRBJ2-7; D is undetermined. The V end was cut by 1 base, the J end by 4 bases, with 8 bases between. CDR3 length equals 13 residues. From germline, CDR1 is SGHNT and CDR2 YENEEA. The CDR3 region is CASSLATLYEQYF. The CDR3 bases are TGTGCCAGCAGCTTAGCCACTCTTTACGAGCAGTACTTC.

V usage is TRBV9 and J usage is TRBJ2-3, with D possibly TRBD2 on 6 matching bases. The CDR3 covers 15 residues. With 3 bases removed from V and 1 base from J, the gap between germline ends came to 12 bases. Germline CDR1 SGDLS, CDR2 YYNGEE. In DNA, the CDR3 is TGTGCCAGCAGCGGCTCGGGACTGGGCACAGATACGCAGTATTTT. It translates to CASSGSGLGTDTQYF.

V is TRBV7-2 and J is TRBJ2-1, with 11 bases aligning to TRBD2. The V segment lost 5 bases and the J segment 2 bases; nucleotides outside the gene matches: 5. CDR1 and CDR2 (germline): SGHTA, FQGNSA. The CDR3 contains 16 residues. The CDR3 is CASSGGTSGAYNEQFF. The CDR3 nucleotides are TGTGCCAGCAGCGGAGGGACTAGCGGTGCCTACAATGAGCAGTTCTTC.

This clone has a single count. The J gene is TRBJ1-2, the V gene TRBV19; D call uncertain. Trimming stripped 3 bases from V and 6 bases from J, with 17 bases between. The germline gives CDR1 LNHDA, CDR2 SQIVND (reference sequence). The CDR3 extends over 15 amino acids. The DNA for the CDR3 is TGTGCCAGTAGTATCCCGGGAGCAAGTACGGATGGCTACACCTTC. This codes for CASSIPGASTDGYTF.

V and J are TRBV5-6 and TRBJ2-7; 8 nucleotides match TRBD1. Unmatched junction bases numbered 1, after V lost 0 bases and J lost 5 bases. The CDR3 is 13 residues long. The germline V gene encodes CDR1 SGHDT and CDR2 YYEEEE. CDR3 in amino acids: CASSLVTGDEQYF. Here the CDR3 DNA reads TGTGCCAGCAGCTTGGTGACAGGGGACGAGCAGTACTTC.

V gene TRBV2 combines with J gene TRBJ2-7; maybe TRBD2 (6 bases). V lost 7 bases and J lost 2, with 15 bases in between. This CDR3 spans 14 amino acids. Germline V gene data show CDR1 as SNHLY and CDR2 as FYNNEI. The CDR3: CASNPGTLTYEQYF. CDR3 DNA: TGTGCCAGCAATCCCGGGACTTTAACCTACGAGCAGTACTTC.